This T cell receptor (beta chain) was identified in a study of OX40 agonist ivuxolimab in advanced cancers. The V end lost 1 base, the J end lost 6 bases, and 12 bases lay between the germline ends. Germline values: CDR1 GTSNPN, CDR2 SVGIG (reference sequence). This CDR3 contains 13 residues. This table comes from immunoSEQ multiplex PCR, and its TCRdb copy is limited to in-frame clones, with some not included. The data contain 35,000 to 45,000 clones, under 95% of them seen just once; the ten biggest clones take up approximately 16%. This rearrangement joins TRBV30 to TRBJ1-1; TRBD1 might be the D (6 bases). The source was CD4+ or CD8+ T cells sorted from blood, collected in a trial of the OX40 agonist ivuxolimab. The sequence came from an adult with an advanced solid tumor such as melanoma, head and neck, liver or kidney cancer. CDR3 nucleotide sequence: TGTGCCTGGAGTGACAGGGAAATGGCTGAAGCTTTCTTT. It is translated as CAWSDREMAEAFF.